Below, 28 T cell receptor beta chains from the same sample are listed, as sequenced in a study of blood T cell repertoires in COVID-19. Produced via immunoSEQ multiplex PCR; TCRdb's table is partial and in-frame only. Of 150,000 to 200,000 clones listed, roughly 77% are singletons. The sample comprised peripheral blood. These receptors all come from a woman in her thirties or forties with COVID-19, enrolled during active disease.

The chain couples TRBV2 to TRBJ2-5; the match to TRBD2 covers 10 bases. V was pared by 11 bases and J by 1 base, with 7 bases of the junction left unmatched. CDR3 length: 14 residues. Germline loops: CDR1 SNHLY, CDR2 FYNNEI. CDR3 nucleotides: TGTGCCCCCAGGGCTAGCGGGGGCCAAGAGACCCAGTACTTC. This codes for CAPRASGGQETQYF.

V gene TRBV5-6 combines with J gene TRBJ1-1; 9 bases fit TRBD1. The CDR3 loop spans 14 amino acids. Germline V lookup: CDR1 SGHDT, CDR2 YYEEEE. V shed 6 bases and J 4 bases; nucleotides not matched to a gene: 7. The CDR3 reads CASTQGQGITEAFF. The CDR3 bases are TGTGCCAGCACCCAAGGACAGGGGATCACTGAAGCTTTCTTT.

The chain recombines TRBV30 with TRBJ2-1; tentative D call: TRBD1 (5 bases). Germline V CDR1 and CDR2: GTSNPN, SVGIG (reference sequence). The CDR3 extends over 12 amino acids. Trimming left V 3 bases short and J 9 bases short, with 12 bases between. For the CDR3, the DNA is TGTGCCTGGAGCGCACAGGCATGTGAGCAGTTCTTC. The encoded protein is CAWSAQACEQFF.

The genes are TRBV4-1 and TRBJ2-7; possibly TRBD1 for D (6 bases). Germline-derived CDR1 and CDR2 are MGHRA and YSYEKL. Trimming cost V 1 base and J 5 bases, with 9 bases left between them. This CDR3 region has 13 residues. CDR3 coding DNA: TGCGCCAGCAGCCAAGGATCAGGGGACGAGCAGTACTTC. The encoded protein is CASSQGSGDEQYF.

V usage is TRBV5-4 and J usage is TRBJ1-2, with D hard to call. There are 13 residues in the CDR3. Trimming stripped 6 bases from V and 4 bases from J, with 13 bases between. Germline values: CDR1 SGHNT, CDR2 YYREEE (reference sequence). In DNA, the CDR3 is TGTGCCAGCATCGCTCCAGGTCGCTATGGCTACACCTTC. It codes for CASIAPGRYGYTF.

The V call is TRBV20-1, the J call TRBJ1-1; 7 bases agree with TRBD1. This CDR3 is 15 amino acids long. J gave up 10 bases and V 3 bases, and 17 bases lay outside the gene matches. CDR1 DFQATT and CDR2 SNEGSKA come from the germline V gene (reference sequence). The chain's CDR3 is CSASLGGQRNSAAFF. For the CDR3, the DNA is TGCAGTGCTAGTTTGGGGGGACAGAGAAATAGCGCAGCTTTCTTT.

The chain links TRBV11-1 to TRBJ2-3; 7 bases align to TRBD1. The V segment lost 8 bases and the J segment 2 bases; nucleotides outside the gene matches: 10. The CDR3 totals 15 residues. Per germline, CDR1 SGHAT and CDR2 FQDESV (reference sequence). The CDR3 reads CASGPRQGHTDTQYF. For the CDR3, the DNA is TGTGCCAGCGGCCCTCGACAGGGACACACAGATACGCAGTATTTT. The complete variable domain, with remaining parts taken from reference TRBV11-1 and TRBJ2-3, reads EAEVAQSPRYKITEKSQAVAFWCDPISGHATLYWYRQILGQGPELLVQFQDESVVDDSQLPKDRFSAERLKGVDSTLKIQPAELGDSAMYLCASGPRQGHTDTQYFGPGTRLTVL.

V and J are TRBV10-3 and TRBJ2-2; 8 positions match TRBD1. Trimming cost V 2 bases and J 5 bases; bases outside gene matches: 7. The CDR3 spans 16 residues. Germline loops: CDR1 ENHRY, CDR2 SYGVKD. CDR3 residues: CAISELRTGPTGELFF. The CDR3, as DNA: TGTGCCATCAGTGAGCTCCGGACAGGGCCTACCGGGGAGCTGTTTTTT.

This clone occurred a few times. V is TRBV6-5 and J is TRBJ2-3, with TRBD2 identical over 7 bases. V lost 2 bases, J lost 1 base, and 6 bases stayed unmatched. The germline CDR1 and CDR2 sequences are MNHEY and SVGAGI. This CDR3 comprises 16 residues. Here the CDR3 DNA reads TGTGCCAGCAGTTACGGGCGGGAGCCTCGCACAGATACGCAGTATTTT. It yields the protein CASSYGREPRTDTQYF.

The genes are TRBV19 and TRBJ1-5; 8 bases are a match to TRBD1. The junction had 10 bases not matched to a gene; V was cut back by 2 bases and J by 1 base. CDR1 and CDR2 (germline): LNHDA, SQIVND (reference sequence). This CDR3 spans 18 amino acids. The CDR3 nucleotides read TGTGCCAGTAGTATAAAGGGGACAGGCCCGCGGAGCAATCAGCCCCAGCATTTT. It codes for CASSIKGTGPRSNQPQHF.

The V and J genes are TRBV18 and TRBJ1-6; D perhaps matches TRBD1 (5 bases). V dropped 1 base and J dropped 6 bases, with 10 bases sitting between them. Germline V gene sequence: CDR1 KGHSH, CDR2 LQKENI. The CDR3 is 15 amino acids. CDR3: CASSPREGVNSPLHF. CDR3 sequence (DNA): TGTGCCAGCTCACCACGTGAAGGGGTTAATTCACCCCTCCACTTT.

The J gene is TRBJ2-1, the V gene TRBV9; D perhaps matches TRBD1 (6 bases). Looked up from germline, CDR1 is SGDLS and CDR2 is YYNGEE. Trimming took 4 bases from V and 3 from J, leaving 14 bases between them. The CDR3 is made up of 15 amino acids. CDR3 bases: TGTGCCAGCAGCCATCCAGCAGGGGTCTACAATGAGCAGTTCTTC. Translated: CASSHPAGVYNEQFF.

The rearrangement links TRBV2 to TRBJ1-5, with D uncertain. Germline loops: CDR1 SNHLY, CDR2 FYNNEI. The length of the CDR3 is 14 residues. V lost 8 bases and J 0 bases, leaving 11 bases between the germline ends. Here the CDR3 DNA reads TGTGCCAGCGGGCCCGATAATAGCAATCAGCCCCAGCATTTT. Protein: CASGPDNSNQPQHF.

The rearrangement links TRBV19 to TRBJ1-6, with 7 bases aligning to TRBD1. The CDR3 is 16 amino acids. V was clipped by 0 bases and J by 10 bases; unmatched bases: 9. Germline V gene sequence: CDR1 LNHDA, CDR2 SQIVND (reference sequence). CDR3 sequence: CASSIDLTGQVSPLHF. The CDR3 DNA follows: TGTGCCAGTAGTATAGATCTTACTGGACAGGTGTCACCCCTCCACTTT.

This sequence joins TRBV27 and TRBJ1-2; TRBD1 is a possible D gene (6 bases). Germline lookup yields CDR1 MNHEY and CDR2 SMNVEV (reference sequence). The CDR3 has 13 amino acids. V lost 3 bases, J lost 5 bases, and 10 bases lay in between. The CDR3 loop is CASSFGGAYGYTF. CDR3 DNA: TGTGCCAGCAGTTTCGGGGGGGCGTATGGCTACACCTTC.

Only one count was recorded for this clone. At one end, the junction sequence differs from germline, possibly due to a read error. The rearrangement joins TRBV11-1 to TRBJ2-5, with 11 bases fitting TRBD2. The length of the CDR3 is 16 residues. Germline lookup yields CDR1 SGHAT and CDR2 FQDESV (reference sequence). The DNA of the CDR3 is TGTGCCAGCAGCGCCTTAGCGGGGGGGCTCCAAAAGACCCAGTACTTC. Translating it yields CASSALAGGLQKTQYF.

This chain connects TRBV19 to TRBJ1-1; D not certain. In germline, CDR1 is LNHDA, CDR2 SQIVND (reference sequence). Trimming stripped 2 bases from V and 4 bases from J, with 14 bases between. The length of the CDR3 is 15 residues. The CDR3 protein is CASSILPPEGTEAFF. For the CDR3, the DNA is TGTGCCAGTAGTATACTTCCGCCGGAGGGCACTGAAGCTTTCTTT.

About this clone itself: At one of its ends the junction is not consistent with the germline gene, which may arise from a read error. The chain recombines TRBV3-1 (or the pseudogene TRBV3-2) with TRBJ2-5, with D uncertain. CDR1 and CDR2 (germline): LGHDT, YNNKEL (reference sequence). The CDR3 sequence is 12 residues long. The CDR3 sequence is CASSQNQETQYF. The CDR3, as DNA: TGTGCCAGCAGCCAAAACCAGGAGACCCAGTACTTC.

V gene TRBV12-5 combines with J gene TRBJ2-5; 10 bases line up with TRBD1. The V and J ends lost 5 bases and 3 bases, in that order; junction bases with no gene match: 12. The CDR3 totals 17 residues. Germline values: CDR1 LGHNT, CDR2 FRNRAP. The CDR3 nucleotides are TGTGCTAGTGGTCCGACCCCCCTAGGGACAGGGGAAGAGACCCAGTACTTC. The encoded protein is CASGPTPLGTGEETQYF. Using reference TRBV12-5 and TRBJ2-5 for the parts outside the CDR3, the full variable domain is DARVTQTPRHKVTEMGQEVTMRCQPILGHNTVFWYRQTMMQGLELLAYFRNRAPLDDSGMPKDRFSAEMPDATLATLKIQPSEPRDSAVYFCASGPTPLGTGEETQYFGPGTRLLVL.

J is TRBJ2-2 and V is TRBV11-2; D might be TRBD1 (6 bases). Germline assignment: CDR1 SGHAT and CDR2 FQNNGV. This CDR3 spans 13 amino acids. Trimming removed 8 bases from V and 4 bases from J, with 11 bases in between. CDR3 region: CASRGGSTGELFF. The CDR3 DNA sequence: TGTGCCAGCCGAGGGGGTAGCACCGGGGAGCTGTTTTTT.

The chain employs TRBV19 and TRBJ2-6, with a weak D call TRBD1 (6 bases). V lost 8 bases and J lost 0, with 14 bases in between. Germline CDR1 is LNHDA and CDR2 is SQIVND (reference sequence). This CDR3 region has 16 residues. The CDR3 protein is CASSGQTLSGANVLTF. CDR3 nucleotides: TGTGCCAGTTCAGGACAGACTCTCTCTGGGGCCAACGTCCTGACTTTC.

The CDR3 sequence: CASSPTGGVDEKLFF. The DNA of the CDR3 is TGTGCCAGCAGCCCGACCGGGGGGGTGGATGAAAAACTGTTTTTT. The chain joins TRBV9 to TRBJ1-4, with D perhaps TRBD1 (5 bases). Trimming stripped 4 bases from V and 6 bases from J, with 16 bases between. Germline assignment: CDR1 SGDLS and CDR2 YYNGEE. The CDR3 extends over 15 amino acids.

The J gene is TRBJ2-7, the V gene TRBV9; 9 bases agree with TRBD1. The trim removed 4 bases at V and 1 base at J, leaving 6 bases unmatched. CDR1 is SGDLS, CDR2 YYNGEE, per germline. CDR3 size: 15 residues. The CDR3, as DNA: TGTGCCAGCAGCCTCTCTGACAGGGGGTCCTACGAGCAGTACTTC. Translation gives CASSLSDRGSYEQYF.

This clone was observed a few times. This sequence joins TRBV4-1 and TRBJ2-7, with 11 bases matching TRBD2. Trimming removed 6 bases from V and 4 bases from J; junction bases left unmatched: 8. CDR3 length: 15 amino acids. Germline CDR1 MGHRA, CDR2 YSYEKL. CDR3 DNA: TGCGCCAGCAGTATAACTAGCGGGAGACAGTACGAGCAGTACTTC. Amino acid sequence: CASSITSGRQYEQYF.

This sequence joins TRBV4-1 and TRBJ2-7; 8 bases are shared with TRBD1. The CDR3 runs 16 residues. Trimming removed 1 base from V and 2 bases from J; junction bases left unmatched: 7. CDR1 MGHRA and CDR2 YSYEKL come from the germline V gene. The CDR3: CASSQATATGAYEQYF. In nucleotides, the CDR3 is TGCGCCAGCAGCCAAGCGACGGCGACAGGGGCCTACGAGCAGTACTTC.

In DNA, the CDR3 is TGTGCCAGTAGTAACCCCCTAGCGGGAAGTAATGAGCAGTTCTTC. Translated: CASSNPLAGSNEQFF. The chain carries TRBV19 and TRBJ2-1; TRBD2 agrees at 9 bases. V shed 4 bases and J 7 bases; nucleotides not matched to a gene: 8. From germline, CDR1 is LNHDA and CDR2 SQIVND (reference sequence). The length of the CDR3 is 15 residues. Full variable domain (missing parts from reference TRBV19 and TRBJ2-1): DGGITQSPKYLFRKEGQNVTLSCEQNLNHDAMYWYRQDPGQGLRLIYYSQIVNDFQKGDIAEGYSVSREKKESFPLTVTSAQKNPTAFYLCASSNPLAGSNEQFFGPGTRLTVL.

The genes are TRBV18 and TRBJ2-3; 8 bases align to TRBD1. This CDR3 comprises 17 residues. Germline loops: CDR1 KGHSH, CDR2 LQKENI. After removal of 6 bases from V and 2 bases from J, the junction contained 13 bases not matched to a gene. The CDR3 sequence: CASSQTRQGPYTDTQYF. Here the CDR3 DNA reads TGTGCCAGCTCCCAGACGAGACAGGGGCCCTACACAGATACGCAGTATTTT.

The chain recombines TRBV7-8 with TRBJ1-1; tentative D call: TRBD1 (5 bases). CDR3 length: 14 amino acids. Trimming left V 1 base short and J 4 bases short, with 10 bases between. CDR1 and CDR2 (germline): SGHVS, FQNEAQ. CDR3 coding DNA: TGTGCCAGCAGCTTAGGGGGACTCGGCACTGAAGCTTTCTTT. It encodes CASSLGGLGTEAFF.